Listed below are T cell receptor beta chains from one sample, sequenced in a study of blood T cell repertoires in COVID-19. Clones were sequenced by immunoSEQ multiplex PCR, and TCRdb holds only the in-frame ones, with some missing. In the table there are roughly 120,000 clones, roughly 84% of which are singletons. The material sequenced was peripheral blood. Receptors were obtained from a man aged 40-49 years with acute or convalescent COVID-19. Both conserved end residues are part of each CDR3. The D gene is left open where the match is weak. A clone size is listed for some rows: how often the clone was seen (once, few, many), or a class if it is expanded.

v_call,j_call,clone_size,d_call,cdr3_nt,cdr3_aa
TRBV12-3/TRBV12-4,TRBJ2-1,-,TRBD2,TGTGCCAGCTCAGGACTAGCGGGTAATGAGCAGTTCTTC,CASSGLAGNEQFF
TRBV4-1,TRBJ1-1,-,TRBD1,TGCGCCAGCAGCCAACCGGGACAGGGCCCTGAAGCTTTCTTT,CASSQPGQGPEAFF
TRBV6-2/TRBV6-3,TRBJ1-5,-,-,TGTGCCAGCAGTTGGGGGCAGGCCCAGCATTTT,CASSWGQAQHF
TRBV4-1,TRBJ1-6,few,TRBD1,TGCGCCAGCTCAGGGACAGGGAATTCACCCCTCCACTTT,CASSGTGNSPLHF
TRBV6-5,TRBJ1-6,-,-,TGTGCCAGCAGTTCCACCCAGAGGCCTAATTCACCCCTCCACTTT,CASSSTQRPNSPLHF
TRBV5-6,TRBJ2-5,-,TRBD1,TGTGCCAGCAGCTTTCGACAGGGTAACTATGCGGAGACCCAGTACTTC,CASSFRQGNYAETQYF
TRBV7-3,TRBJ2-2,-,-,TGTGCCAGCAGCCTAGGAGGCACCGGGGAGCTGTTTTTT,CASSLGGTGELFF
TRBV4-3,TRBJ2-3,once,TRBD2,TGCGCCAGCAGCCAAGCTTGGAGACGGGGGACTAGCGGTAAAGGAGATACGCAGTATTTT,CASSQAWRRGTSGKGDTQYF
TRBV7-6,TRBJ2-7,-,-,TGTGCCAGCAGCCCCTACAGTGGTACCTACGAGCAGTACTTC,CASSPYSGTYEQYF
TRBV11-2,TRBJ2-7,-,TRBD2,TGTGCCAGCAGCTTAGACGGGACTAGCGGGGGCGGGTCCTACGAGCAGTACTTC,CASSLDGTSGGGSYEQYF
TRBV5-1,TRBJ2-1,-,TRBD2,TGCGCCAGCAGCCCCTACGGGCTAGCGGGCGGAACCCCACCCAATGAGCAGTTCTTC,CASSPYGLAGGTPPNEQFF
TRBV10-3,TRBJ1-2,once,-,TGTGCCATCAGGGGAGTGAGGACGGCTCCTAACTATGGCTACACCTTC,CAIRGVRTAPNYGYTF
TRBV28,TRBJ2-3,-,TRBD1,TGTGCCAGCAGTACGGGACAGGGCACAGATACGCAGTATTTT,CASSTGQGTDTQYF
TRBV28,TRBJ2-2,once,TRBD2,TGTGCCAGCAGTTTATGGGGACTAGCGGGAGGGCCCGGGGAGCTGTTTTTT,CASSLWGLAGGPGELFF
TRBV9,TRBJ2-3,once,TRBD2,TGTGCCAGCAGGCGTGGTCGGGGGGGAGCCACAGATACGCAGTATTTT,CASRRGRGGATDTQYF
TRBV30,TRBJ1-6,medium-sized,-,TGTGCCTGGAGTGTTGAACAGGGCAATTCACCCCTCCACTTT,CAWSVEQGNSPLHF
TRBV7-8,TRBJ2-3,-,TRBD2,TGTGCCAGCAGCCCTAGCCCAACTAGCGGATACACAGATACGCAGTATTTT,CASSPSPTSGYTDTQYF
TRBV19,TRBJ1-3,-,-,TGTGCCAGTAGTCAATCCTCGGCGGGCGGAAACACCATATATTTT,CASSQSSAGGNTIYF
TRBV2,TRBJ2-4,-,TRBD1,TGTGCCAGCAGTGGGGCTCAGACAGGGGTGGACATTCAGTACTTC,CASSGAQTGVDIQYF
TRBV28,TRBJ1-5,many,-,TGTGCCAGCAGCTCCGGGACACGCGATCTCAATCAGCCCCAGCATTTT,CASSSGTRDLNQPQHF
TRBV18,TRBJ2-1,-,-,TGTGCCAGCTCGCCGGGACTGGATGGGGATGAGCAGTTCTTC,CASSPGLDGDEQFF
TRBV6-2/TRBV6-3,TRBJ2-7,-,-,-,CASSSSTSTGGSEQYF
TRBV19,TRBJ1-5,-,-,TGTGCCAGTAGTGGTCAGGGAACTAATCAGCCCCAGCATTTT,CASSGQGTNQPQHF
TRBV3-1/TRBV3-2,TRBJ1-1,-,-,TGTGCCAGCAGCCAACAGGTAACGAACACTGAAGCTTTCTTT,CASSQQVTNTEAFF
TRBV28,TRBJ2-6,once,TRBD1,TGTGCCAGCACCACAGGGGTTGGGGCCAACGTCCTGACTTTC,CASTTGVGANVLTF
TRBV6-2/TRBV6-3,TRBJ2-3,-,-,TGTGCCAGCAGTTACTTCGGGACACCGGATACGCAGTATTTT,CASSYFGTPDTQYF
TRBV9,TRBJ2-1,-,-,TGTGCCAGCAGCGTTCGGGGGGCGGCTGACGGGGAGCAGTTCTTC,CASSVRGAADGEQFF
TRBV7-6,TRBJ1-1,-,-,TGTGCCAGCAGCGTTCAGGAATACACTGAAGCTTTCTTT,CASSVQEYTEAFF
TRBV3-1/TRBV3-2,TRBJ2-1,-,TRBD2,TGTGCCAGCAGCCGGAGCGGGGGGGGATACAATGAGCAGTTCTTC,CASSRSGGGYNEQFF
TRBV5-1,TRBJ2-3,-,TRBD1,TGCGCCAGCAGCTCAAAGACAGGGCGCACAGATACGCAGTATTTT,CASSSKTGRTDTQYF
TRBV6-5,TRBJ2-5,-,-,TGTGCCAGCAGTACAGGATTCCAAGAGACCCAGTACTTC,CASSTGFQETQYF
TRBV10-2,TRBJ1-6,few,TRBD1,TGCGCCAGCAGTGCGACAGGGGGTAATTCACCCCTCCACTTT,CASSATGGNSPLHF
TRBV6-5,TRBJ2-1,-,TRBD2,TGTGCCAGCAGTTACGGGGGCGGGAGGGCCGTTAGTGAGCAGTTCTTC,CASSYGGGRAVSEQFF
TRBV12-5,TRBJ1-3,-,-,TGTGCTAGTGGCCGTGACTTCCTCTCTGGAAACACCATATATTTT,CASGRDFLSGNTIYF
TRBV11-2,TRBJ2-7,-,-,TGTGCCAGCAGCTCAACCCGTGCGGGGCAGTACGAGCAGTACTTC,CASSSTRAGQYEQYF
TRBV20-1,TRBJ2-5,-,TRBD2,TGCAGTGCTAGTCGGGGACTAGCGGGAGGGACCCAGTACTTC,CSASRGLAGGTQYF
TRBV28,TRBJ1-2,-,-,TGTGCCAGCAGTTTTTCCCGGGCAGGTGAGGGTGGCTACACCTTC,CASSFSRAGEGGYTF
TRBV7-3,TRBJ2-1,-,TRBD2,TGTGCCAGCAGCTCCGGACTAGCGACTTACAATGAGCAGTTCTTC,CASSSGLATYNEQFF
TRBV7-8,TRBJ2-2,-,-,TGTGCCAGCAGTTCCGACATTAACACCGGGGAGCTGTTTTTT,CASSSDINTGELFF
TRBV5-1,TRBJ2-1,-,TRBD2,TGCGCCAGCAGCTTGGCTAGCGGAAGCTCCTACAATGAGCAGTTCTTC,CASSLASGSSYNEQFF
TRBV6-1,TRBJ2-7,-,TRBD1,TGTGCCAGCAGTGACCCCGGACAGGGGCCCTCCTACGAGCAGTACTTC,CASSDPGQGPSYEQYF
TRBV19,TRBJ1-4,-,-,TGTGCCAGTACCGGGCGGGCCAATGAAAAACTGTTTTTT,CASTGRANEKLFF
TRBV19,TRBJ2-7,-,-,TGTGCCAGTAGTGATAGGTGGCAGGGCTACGAGCAGTACTTC,CASSDRWQGYEQYF
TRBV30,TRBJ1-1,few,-,TGTGCCTGGGGGGACTACACTGAAGCTTTCTTT,CAWGDYTEAFF
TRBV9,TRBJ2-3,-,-,TGTGCCAGCAGCGTAGAGAGTGGTGGCACAGATACGCAGTATTTT,CASSVESGGTDTQYF
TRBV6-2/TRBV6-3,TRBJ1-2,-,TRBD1,TGTGCCAGCAGTTACCGGACAGGGAGTCTCTACACCTTC,CASSYRTGSLYTF
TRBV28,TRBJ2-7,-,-,TGTGCCAGCAGTTTCTTGGGACTCTCCCCAGTAGAGCAGTACTTC,CASSFLGLSPVEQYF
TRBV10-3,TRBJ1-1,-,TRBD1,TGTGCCATCAGTGACAGGGGGCGAGGGGAAGCTTTCTTT,CAISDRGRGEAFF